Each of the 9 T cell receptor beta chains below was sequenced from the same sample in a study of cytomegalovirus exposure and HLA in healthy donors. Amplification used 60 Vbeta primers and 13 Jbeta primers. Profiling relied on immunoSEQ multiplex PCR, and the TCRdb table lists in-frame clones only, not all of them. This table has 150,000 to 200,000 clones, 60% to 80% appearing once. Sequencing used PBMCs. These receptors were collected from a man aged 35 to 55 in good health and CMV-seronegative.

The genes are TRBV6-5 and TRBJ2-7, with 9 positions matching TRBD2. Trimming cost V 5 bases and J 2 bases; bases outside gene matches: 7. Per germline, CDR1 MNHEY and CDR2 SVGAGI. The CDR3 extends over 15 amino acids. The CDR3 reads CASSPGGGAAYEQYF. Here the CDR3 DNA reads TGTGCCAGCAGTCCTGGCGGGGGGGCCGCCTACGAGCAGTACTTC.

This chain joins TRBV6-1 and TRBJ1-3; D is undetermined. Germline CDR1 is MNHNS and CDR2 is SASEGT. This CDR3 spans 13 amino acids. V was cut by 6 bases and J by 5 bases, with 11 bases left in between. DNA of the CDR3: TGTGCCAGCAGCCCCGCAGGTCGAAACACCATATATTTT. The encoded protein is CASSPAGRNTIYF.

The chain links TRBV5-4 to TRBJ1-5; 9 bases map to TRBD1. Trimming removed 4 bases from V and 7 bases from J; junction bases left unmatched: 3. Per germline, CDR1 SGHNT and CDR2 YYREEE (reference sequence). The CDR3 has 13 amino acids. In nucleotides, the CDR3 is TGTGCCAGCAGCGGTGACAGGGGGCAGCCCCAGCATTTT. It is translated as CASSGDRGQPQHF. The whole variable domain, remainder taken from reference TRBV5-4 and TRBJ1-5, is ETGVTQSPTHLIKTRGQQVTLRCSSQSGHNTVSWYQQALGQGPQFIFQYYREEENGRGNFPPRFSGLQFPNYSSELNVNALELDDSALYLCASSGDRGQPQHFGDGTRLSIL.

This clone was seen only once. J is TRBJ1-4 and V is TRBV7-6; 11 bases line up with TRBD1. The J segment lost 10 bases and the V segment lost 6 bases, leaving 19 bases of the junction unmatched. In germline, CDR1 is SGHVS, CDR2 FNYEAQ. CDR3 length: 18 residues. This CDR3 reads CASSSLRGDRGKRGKLFF. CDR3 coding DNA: TGTGCCAGCAGTTCCCTCCGTGGGGACAGGGGGAAAAGGGGAAAACTGTTTTTT.

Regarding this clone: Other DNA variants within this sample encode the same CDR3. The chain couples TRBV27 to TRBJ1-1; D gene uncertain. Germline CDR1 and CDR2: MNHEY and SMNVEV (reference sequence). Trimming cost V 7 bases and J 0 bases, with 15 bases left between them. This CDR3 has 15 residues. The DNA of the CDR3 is TGTGCCAGCAAGAGGGCAGAATCCATGAACACTGAAGCTTTCTTT. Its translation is CASKRAESMNTEAFF.

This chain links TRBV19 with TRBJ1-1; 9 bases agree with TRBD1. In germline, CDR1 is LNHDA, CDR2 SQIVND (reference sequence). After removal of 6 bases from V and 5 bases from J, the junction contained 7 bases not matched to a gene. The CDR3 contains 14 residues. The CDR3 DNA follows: TGTGCCAGTAGGGGCCGGGACAGGGTAACTGAAGCTTTCTTT. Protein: CASRGRDRVTEAFF.

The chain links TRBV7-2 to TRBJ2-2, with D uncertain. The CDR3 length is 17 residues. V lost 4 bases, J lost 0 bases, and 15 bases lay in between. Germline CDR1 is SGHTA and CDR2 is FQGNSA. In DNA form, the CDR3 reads TGTGCCAGCAGCTCAGCTTGGCAGCGATCGAACACCGGGGAGCTGTTTTTT. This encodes CASSSAWQRSNTGELFF. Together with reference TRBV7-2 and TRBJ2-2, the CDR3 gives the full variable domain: GAGVSQSPSNKVTEKGKDVELRCDPISGHTALYWYRQSLGQGLEFLIYFQGNSAPDKSGLPSDRFSAERTGGSVSTLTIQRTQQEDSAVYLCASSSAWQRSNTGELFFGEGSRLTVL.

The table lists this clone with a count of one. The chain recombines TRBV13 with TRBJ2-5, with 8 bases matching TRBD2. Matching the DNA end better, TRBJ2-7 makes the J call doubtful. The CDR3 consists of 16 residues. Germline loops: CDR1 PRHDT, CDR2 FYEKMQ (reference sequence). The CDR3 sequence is CASSFAAGAWSYEQYF. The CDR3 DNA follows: TGTGCCAGCAGCTTTGCAGCGGGAGCGTGGTCCTACGAGCAGTACTTC.

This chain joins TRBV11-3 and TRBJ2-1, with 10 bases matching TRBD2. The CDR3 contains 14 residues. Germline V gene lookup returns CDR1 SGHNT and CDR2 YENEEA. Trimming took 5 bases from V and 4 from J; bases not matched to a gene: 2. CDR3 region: CASSLSGRYNEQFF. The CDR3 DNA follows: TGTGCCAGCAGCCTTAGCGGGAGGTACAATGAGCAGTTCTTC.